This record concerns one T cell receptor beta chain sequence. The data belong to a study of blood T cells in healthy people across ages. The germline V gene has CDR1 SGDLS and CDR2 YYNGEE. Losses at the gene ends were 10 bases for V and 7 bases for J; bases not matched to a gene: 14. The CDR3 length is 14 residues. Primed by a sample-barcoded 5' primer and a J-beta primer mix, a second PCR proceeded for 7 to 11 cycles. TCRdb analysed the 5' RACE reads with MiXCR anew, one entry per CDR3 protein. Among about a million distinct CDR3 sequences listed, just over 50% were seen once. The sample consisted of blood. The rearrangement joins TRBV9 to TRBJ2-1; 7 nucleotides line up with TRBD2. The source of this sequence is a woman aged 60-70 years in good health. CDR3 nucleotide sequence: TGTGCCTCAAGAGCGGGGTGGGGGGGGAATGAGCAGTTCTTC. It specifies CASRAGWGGNEQFF.